The next 6 T cell receptor beta chains were all read from a single sample in a study of T cells in localized non-small cell lung cancer. The assay was immunoSEQ multiplex PCR, and TCRdb's table has in-frame clones only and misses some. The table shows 25,000 to 30,000 clones, with approximately 78% occurring only once. The sample consisted of peripheral blood, taken before any cancer treatment. These receptor sequences come from a woman aged 40 to 75 with stage I lung adenocarcinoma.

The chain is built from TRBV19 and TRBJ2-2; possibly TRBD1 for D (5 bases). The CDR3 runs 14 residues. Trimming took 6 bases from V and 5 from J, leaving 13 bases between them. Germline lookup yields CDR1 LNHDA and CDR2 SQIVND (reference sequence). CDR3 amino acids: CASSGRAKTGELFF. The DNA for the CDR3 is TGTGCCAGTAGCGGCAGGGCTAAAACCGGGGAGCTGTTTTTT.

This clone was found once. This chain uses TRBV5-6 with TRBJ2-5; 8 bases line up with TRBD1. CDR3 length: 14 residues. Germline CDR1 reads SGHDT; CDR2 reads YYEEEE. After removal of 4 bases from V and 4 bases from J, the junction contained 6 bases not matched to a gene. The DNA for the CDR3 is TGTGCCAGCAGCAAACGGACAGGGCCAGAGACCCAGTACTTC. This encodes CASSKRTGPETQYF.

The chain combines TRBV9 with TRBJ1-4, with D possibly being TRBD1 (5 bases). V gave up 4 bases and J gave up 8 bases, with 15 bases separating them. This CDR3 has 14 residues. Germline CDR1 SGDLS, CDR2 YYNGEE. The CDR3 protein is CASSPRGNVEKLFF. For the CDR3, the DNA is TGTGCCAGCAGCCCTCGGGGGAACGTGGAAAAACTGTTTTTT.

Comments on this clone: At one end the junction does not follow the germline gene, possibly because of a read error. The genes are TRBV13 and TRBJ1-2; 9 bases are a match to TRBD1. This CDR3 spans 14 amino acids. Germline V lookup: CDR1 PRHDT, CDR2 FYEKMQ (reference sequence). The CDR3 reads CASSLGTGHYGYTF. The CDR3 coding sequence is TGTGCCAGCAGTTTAGGGACAGGGCACTATGGCTACACCTTC.

This clone was seen a few times. The chain combines TRBV19 with TRBJ1-6; D unresolved. Per germline, CDR1 LNHDA and CDR2 SQIVND (reference sequence). Trimming stripped 1 base from V and 8 bases from J, with 9 bases between. The CDR3 has 14 amino acids. CDR3 protein: CASSIGRRDSPLHF. The CDR3 DNA is TGTGCCAGTAGTATAGGCAGGCGGGATTCACCCCTCCACTTT. Combining the CDR3 with reference TRBV19 and TRBJ1-6 gives the whole variable domain DGGITQSPKYLFRKEGQNVTLSCEQNLNHDAMYWYRQDPGQGLRLIYYSQIVNDFQKGDIAEGYSVSREKKESFPLTVTSAQKNPTAFYLCASSIGRRDSPLHFGNGTRLTVT.

The chain joins TRBV5-1 to TRBJ1-1; D unclear. V was cut by 2 bases and J by 1 base, with 9 bases left in between. The CDR3 loop spans 14 amino acids. Germline CDR1 reads SGHRS; CDR2 reads YFSETQ. Here the CDR3 DNA reads TGCGCCAGCAGCTTAGATCCAGGGAACACTGAAGCTTTCTTT. Amino acids: CASSLDPGNTEAFF.